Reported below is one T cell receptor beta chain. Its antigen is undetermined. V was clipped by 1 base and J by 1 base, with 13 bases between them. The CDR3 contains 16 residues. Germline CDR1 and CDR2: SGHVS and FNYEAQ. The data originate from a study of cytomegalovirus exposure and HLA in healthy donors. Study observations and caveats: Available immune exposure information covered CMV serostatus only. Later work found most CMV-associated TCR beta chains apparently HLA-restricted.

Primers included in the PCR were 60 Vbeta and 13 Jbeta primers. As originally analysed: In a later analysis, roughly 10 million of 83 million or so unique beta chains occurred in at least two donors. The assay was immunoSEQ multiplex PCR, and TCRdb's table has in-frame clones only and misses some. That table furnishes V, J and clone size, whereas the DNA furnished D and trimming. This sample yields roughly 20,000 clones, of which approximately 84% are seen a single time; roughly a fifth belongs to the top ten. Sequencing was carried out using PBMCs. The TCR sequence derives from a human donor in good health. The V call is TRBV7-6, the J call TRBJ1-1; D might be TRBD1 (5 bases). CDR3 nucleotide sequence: TGTGCCAGCAGCTTAGGAAGCGACAGAAAGAACACTGAAGCTTTCTTT. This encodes CASSLGSDRKNTEAFF. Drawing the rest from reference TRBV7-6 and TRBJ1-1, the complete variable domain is GAGVSQSPRYKVTKRGQDVALRCDPISGHVSLYWYRQALGQGPEFLTYFNYEAQQDKSGLPNDRFSAERPEGSISTLTIQRTEQRDSAMYRCASSLGSDRKNTEAFFGQGTRLTVV.